This T cell receptor beta chain was captured by sequencing in a study of CD8 T cells in ankylosing spondylitis (dated by TCRdb to about 2017). Study-level background: T cell receptor beta repertoires were profiled in healthy donors and ankylosing spondylitis patients so that disease-linked TCR variants could be found. Samples of peripheral blood were taken, and for ankylosing spondylitis patients, synovial fluid was collected as well. The full study cohort was made up of about 25 ankylosing spondylitis patients and about a hundred healthy donors. Here is what the overall study found, with its caveats: A CD8+ phenotype was shown by the disease-linked clones, which were found at relatively low frequencies in peripheral blood. According to the report, matched synovial fluid samples from ankylosing spondylitis patients were significantly enriched for the disease-linked clones. A TCR beta motif made up of seven or eight highly homologous amino acid variants appeared to be characteristic of blood from ankylosing spondylitis patients. Some of the motif variants had been reported before in the synovial fluid and blood of reactive arthritis patients, a finding that suggests common disease-initiation mechanisms.

Compared with the rest of its sample, this clonotype is medium-sized (0.01 to 0.1%). No antigen is known for it. No quality values exist for individual bases; no much larger clone is one base distant. The germline V gene sets CDR1 to KGHDR and CDR2 to SFDVKD. The CDR3, from cysteine to phenylalanine, totals 13 residues. The read is trimmed to its CDR3 DNA, 39 bases read in frame from base 1. The junction shows trimming of 6 bases on V and 5 bases on J, plus 13 bases between the germline ends. Data came from an Illumina HiSeq 2500. Quantitative 5'-RACE with molecular barcodes was the method used to prepare the TCR beta libraries. As for how the authors treated the data: To identify disease-linked TCR variants, a new computational method was used, one built on a probabilistic model of VDJ rearrangement. TCRdb ran its own pipeline on the public reads, namely fastp trimming at Q25 and MiXCR clone calling, and kept in-frame beta chains. When rows share a CDR3 protein, they turn into one entry using the most common DNA and genes. Clone size and V and J calls follow TCRdb, not the original study. Across this sample there are about 190,000 distinct CDR3 sequences, with around 13% seen only once. The top ten clonotypes cover about 10% of the sample.

The chain uses TRBV24-1 and TRBJ2-7, with the D gene not clear enough to name. This sequence was found in a female donor with ankylosing spondylitis or in good health (not recorded which). Material for sequencing was blood, either unsorted or a sorted T cell fraction (not recorded which). The base sequence is TGTGCCACCAGTCTGTCTCAGTTCGACGAGCAGTACTTC. Translated, it gives CATSLSQFDEQYF.